Below, 9 T cell receptor beta chains from the same sample are listed, as sequenced in a study of cytomegalovirus exposure and HLA in healthy donors. The PCR was carried out with 60 Vbeta primers and 13 Jbeta primers. Repertoires were generated with immunoSEQ multiplex PCR, while TCRdb's copy carries only in-frame clones and drops some. Counted here are 110,000 or so clones, under 80% occurring once; the ten biggest clones make up more than 3.5%. The sequenced material came from PBMCs. These receptors came from a middle-aged woman in good health and CMV-seropositive.

V usage is TRBV19 and J usage is TRBJ2-1; 11 bases agree with TRBD1. The germline V gene encodes CDR1 LNHDA and CDR2 SQIVND (reference sequence). With 8 bases clipped from V and 9 bases from J, the junction kept 12 bases outside the gene matches. This CDR3 has 15 residues. This chain's CDR3 is CASLTGTGGLIEQFF. The CDR3 DNA follows: TGTGCCAGTTTAACCGGGACAGGGGGTTTGATTGAGCAGTTCTTC.

The chain recombines TRBV30 with TRBJ1-3; 9 bases match TRBD1. CDR1 is GTSNPN and CDR2 is SVGIG in the germline V gene (reference sequence). CDR3 length: 15 amino acids. J lost 0 bases, V lost 5 bases, and 5 bases had no gene match. CDR3 bases: TGTGCCTGGGACTCACAGGGGGCCTCTGGAAACACCATATATTTT. It specifies CAWDSQGASGNTIYF.

This clone is classed as medium-sized (0.01 to 0.1%). V gene TRBV5-1 combines with J gene TRBJ2-2; D is perhaps TRBD1 (6 bases). The V end lost 1 base, the J end lost 6 bases, and 16 bases lay between the germline ends. Looked up from germline, CDR1 is SGHRS and CDR2 is YFSETQ. The CDR3 is 16 residues long. CDR3 amino acids: CASSLYGRGSAGELFF. The DNA of the CDR3 is TGCGCCAGCAGCTTGTACGGCAGGGGATCCGCCGGGGAGCTGTTTTTT. The whole variable domain, filled in from reference TRBV5-1 and TRBJ2-2, reads KAGVTQTPRYLIKTRGQQVTLSCSPISGHRSVSWYQQTPGQGLQFLFEYFSETQRNKGNFPGRFSGRQFSNSRSEMNVSTLELGDSALYLCASSLYGRGSAGELFFGEGSRLTVL.

Of note for this clone: Compared with germline, one end of the junction differs, possibly owing to a read error. This chain connects TRBV7-7 to TRBJ2-7; TRBD2 aligns across 10 bases. Germline CDR1 SSHAT, CDR2 FNYEAQ (reference sequence). This CDR3 spans 15 amino acids. The CDR3 sequence: CASSPQAGGPHEQYF. In DNA form, the CDR3 reads TGTGCTAGCAGCCCCCAAGCGGGGGGGCCGCACGAGCAGTACTTC.

This clone was detected only once. The chain has TRBV6-1 and TRBJ2-5, with D possibly matching TRBD1 (6 bases). The last part of the DNA fits TRBJ2-7 better; the J call may be wrong. This CDR3 spans 16 amino acids. Germline V gene data show CDR1 as MNHNS and CDR2 as SASEGT. CDR3 in amino acids: CASSEAPVTGSYEQYF. In nucleotides, the CDR3 is TGTGCCAGCAGTGAAGCCCCCGTGACAGGCTCCTACGAGCAGTACTTC.

V usage is TRBV5-1 and J usage is TRBJ1-2, with 8 nucleotides matching TRBD1. The CDR3 is made up of 15 amino acids. The junction had 8 bases not matched to a gene; V was cut back by 4 bases and J by 3 bases. CDR1 and CDR2 from the germline V gene are SGHRS and YFSETQ. CDR3 amino acids: CASSPHPDRDYGYTF. DNA for the CDR3: TGCGCCAGCAGCCCTCACCCGGACAGGGACTATGGCTACACCTTC.

This rearrangement joins TRBV6-5 to TRBJ1-3; 10 bases agree with TRBD1. This CDR3 has 15 amino acids. V lost 6 bases and J lost 4; bases outside the gene matches: 6. Germline V CDR1 and CDR2: MNHEY, SVGAGI. This CDR3 is CASSKDRGRGNTIYF. The CDR3, as DNA: TGTGCCAGCAGCAAAGACAGGGGGCGCGGAAACACCATATATTTT.

The table lists this clone with a few counts. The chain couples TRBV7-9 to TRBJ1-2, with TRBD1 identical over 7 bases. The CDR3 is made up of 15 amino acids. Germline V gene data show CDR1 as SEHNR and CDR2 as FQNEAQ (reference sequence). With V trimmed by 5 bases and J by 8 bases, 14 bases remained unmatched. The DNA of the CDR3 is TGTGCCAGCAGCCTAATATCCGCAGGGGGGAGCGGCTACACCTTC. It is translated as CASSLISAGGSGYTF.

This clone was counted once. V usage is TRBV5-5 and J usage is TRBJ2-7; no definite D call. Germline loops: CDR1 SGHKS, CDR2 YYEKEE (reference sequence). V lost 4 bases and J 3 bases, leaving 14 bases between the germline ends. The CDR3 covers 14 residues. The CDR3 coding sequence is TGTGCCAGCAGCCCCGAGCTTGCTCTCTACGAGCAGTACTTC. Translating gives CASSPELALYEQYF.